What follows are 13 T cell receptor beta chains derived from one specimen sequenced in a study of T-cell reconstitution after alpha-beta-depleted transplantation in children. Researchers prepared the TCRbeta library using unique molecular identifiers, the study reports. MiXCR, run by TCRdb on the PCR reads, gives a single entry per CDR3 protein. The sample has approximately 520,000 distinct CDR3 sequences, about an eighth seen once. The source material was PBMCs, mostly from graft donor cells, sampled 180 days after TCRalphabeta/CD19-depleted stem cell transplant. The receptors stem from a female patient aged 2 to 10 who had a stem cell transplant for aplastic anemia, so the T cells may come from the graft donor.

The rearrangement links TRBV29-1 to TRBJ2-1; tentatively, D is TRBD2 (6 bases). CDR3 size: 17 residues. Germline-derived CDR1 and CDR2 are SQVTM and ANQGSEA. The V and J ends lost 5 bases and 0 bases respectively, with 20 bases between them. CDR3 loop: CSVRKAGTSASYNEQFF. The CDR3 DNA reads as TGCAGCGTTCGAAAAGCCGGGACTTCAGCCTCCTACAATGAGCAGTTCTTC.

This clonotype was detected only a few times. This rearrangement joins TRBV7-2 to TRBJ1-1; D gene uncertain. Germline CDR1 and CDR2: SGHTA and FQGNSA. The CDR3 has 17 amino acids. The ends were cut back, 0 bases at V and 7 bases at J, with 21 bases in the middle. Here the CDR3 DNA reads TGTGCCAGCAGCTTAGCGGGGTTGGGTAGTGGCCCCTATGAAGCTTTCTTT. It specifies CASSLAGLGSGPYEAFF.

In this sample, this clonotype turned up once. V and J are TRBV6-4 and TRBJ2-3; possible D gene TRBD2, 5 bases. V lost 2 bases to trimming and J lost 5 bases, with 17 bases between them. The germline CDR1 and CDR2 sequences are MRHNA and SNTAGT. The CDR3 contains 16 residues. DNA of the CDR3: TGTGCCAGCAGTGACGAGGCGGGCCCCGGGGAAGATACGCAGTATTTT. This translates into CASSDEAGPGEDTQYF.

The table lists this clonotype with a few counts. This chain connects TRBV19 to TRBJ2-1; D unclear. The CDR3 spans 14 residues. Germline CDR1 is LNHDA and CDR2 is SQIVND (reference sequence). Deletions cut 6 bases from V and 1 base from J, with 10 bases between. The CDR3 nucleotides read TGTGCCAGTAGGGTGGACCCATCCTACAATGAGCAGTTCTTC. This gives the protein CASRVDPSYNEQFF. Full variable domain (outside the CDR3, taken from reference TRBV19 and TRBJ2-1): DGGITQSPKYLFRKEGQNVTLSCEQNLNHDAMYWYRQDPGQGLRLIYYSQIVNDFQKGDIAEGYSVSREKKESFPLTVTSAQKNPTAFYLCASRVDPSYNEQFFGPGTRLTVL.

The chain recombines TRBV5-6 with TRBJ2-2; tentatively, D is TRBD2 (6 bases). This CDR3 contains 13 residues. V dropped 4 bases and J dropped 5 bases, with 9 bases sitting between them. Germline-derived CDR1 and CDR2 are SGHDT and YYEEEE. The CDR3 DNA is TGTGCCAGCAGCGCGGGACCGACCGGGGAGCTGTTTTTT. Its protein product is CASSAGPTGELFF. The full variable domain, rest sourced from reference TRBV5-6 and TRBJ2-2, is DAGVTQSPTHLIKTRGQQVTLRCSPKSGHDTVSWYQQALGQGPQFIFQYYEEEERQRGNFPDRFSGHQFPNYSSELNVNALLLGDSALYLCASSAGPTGELFFGEGSRLTVL.

The chain has TRBV27 and TRBJ1-1, with D possibly matching TRBD1 (6 bases). The CDR3 is 15 residues long. Trimming cost V 5 bases and J 2 bases, with 15 bases left between them. The germline gives CDR1 MNHEY, CDR2 SMNVEV (reference sequence). The CDR3 region is CASSPLTQGNTEAFF. The CDR3 DNA sequence: TGTGCCAGCAGTCCCCTTACACAGGGAAACACTGAAGCTTTCTTT.

This clonotype has just a few counts. The gene calls are TRBV29-1 and TRBJ1-2; D call uncertain. Trimming stripped 1 base from V and 4 bases from J, with 7 bases between. CDR1 is SQVTM, CDR2 ANQGSEA, per germline. This CDR3 region has 12 residues. The CDR3 loop reads CSVEGVGYGYTF. The CDR3 coding sequence is TGCAGCGTTGAAGGGGTTGGCTATGGCTACACCTTC.

This chain connects TRBV12-3 or TRBV12-4 to TRBJ1-1; D is ambiguous. V lost 7 bases, J lost 0 bases, and 12 bases lay in between. The CDR3 loop spans 14 amino acids. The CDR3 spells CASTPLWLNTEAFF. Here the CDR3 DNA reads TGTGCCAGCACCCCTCTTTGGTTGAACACTGAAGCTTTCTTT.

This clonotype was picked up a small number of times. V usage is TRBV20-1 and J usage is TRBJ2-1, with D tentatively TRBD2 (6 bases). V was shortened by 4 bases and J by 13 bases, with 11 bases between the two germline ends. Germline V gene sequence: CDR1 DFQATT, CDR2 SNEGSKA (reference sequence). The length of the CDR3 is 10 residues. The CDR3: CSAISGSQFF. CDR3 DNA sequence: TGCAGTGCTATAAGCGGGTCCCAGTTCTTC.

The rearrangement joins TRBV7-2 to TRBJ2-7; 7 bases align to TRBD2. Germline V gives CDR1 SGHTA, CDR2 FQGNSA. J was trimmed by 4 bases and V by 4 bases; bases with no gene match: 13. CDR3 size: 16 residues. In DNA, the CDR3 is TGTGCCAGCAGCTGGGAGGGATCGGACTCTTTTTACGAGCAGTACTTC. Its translation is CASSWEGSDSFYEQYF. The full variable domain, its missing parts supplied by reference TRBV7-2 and TRBJ2-7, is GAGVSQSPSNKVTEKGKDVELRCDPISGHTALYWYRQSLGQGLEFLIYFQGNSAPDKSGLPSDRFSAERTGGSVSTLTIQRTQQEDSAVYLCASSWEGSDSFYEQYFGPGTRLTVT.

This clonotype has a handful of counts. This chain uses TRBV18 with TRBJ2-3; the match to TRBD2 covers 8 bases. There are 17 residues in the CDR3. J lost 0 bases, V lost 0 bases, and 5 bases had no gene match. In germline, CDR1 is KGHSH, CDR2 LQKENI. Here the CDR3 DNA reads TGTGCCAGCTCACCACCGGTCCCTAGCGGGAGCACAGATACGCAGTATTTT. Amino acid sequence: CASSPPVPSGSTDTQYF.

This clonotype was counted a few times. This chain joins TRBV6-1 and TRBJ2-2; 7 nucleotides match TRBD1. Germline V gene sequence: CDR1 MNHNS, CDR2 SASEGT. This CDR3 is built from 18 residues. V shed 5 bases and J 0 bases; nucleotides not matched to a gene: 12. The CDR3 DNA sequence: TGTGCCAGCAGTACCGGCATTGGACAGGCCGCGAACACCGGGGAGCTGTTTTTT. Translated: CASSTGIGQAANTGELFF.

V gene TRBV5-1 combines with J gene TRBJ2-1; 13 bases fit TRBD2. After removal of 2 bases from V and 4 bases from J, the junction contained 15 bases not matched to a gene. This CDR3 contains 20 residues. The germline CDR1 and CDR2 sequences are SGHRS and YFSETQ. CDR3 nucleotide sequence: TGCGCCAGCAGCTTTCGGGACGGTAGGACTAGCGGGAGCCCGTACAATGAGCAGTTCTTC. Translated: CASSFRDGRTSGSPYNEQFF.